This T cell receptor (beta chain) derives from a study of regulatory T cells in long-lasting Graves disease. General observations from the study: Repertoires from persistent disease leaned toward TRBV28, TRBJ1-2 and TRBJ2-5. Public clonotype sharing was higher in persistent than newly diagnosed patients. Thyroid tissue went unstudied; only peripheral blood was examined.

On this clonotype: The antigen is unknown.

The time point: persistent/refractory GD, antithyroid drugs over 5 years with positive TRAb. From PBMCs, RNA was extracted and then used to make the TCR library. Sequencing libraries for TCR beta were prepared with iRepertoire HTBI primers and Arm-PCR of CDR3 regions. Original methodology: Segment identification across samples yielded 50 to 80 TRBV and some 13 TRBJ segments. MiXCR, run by TCRdb on the multiplex PCR reads, gives a single entry per CDR3 protein. These V and J calls are TCRdb output, not the study's own analysis. The data show about 470,000 distinct CDR3 sequences, with roughly 20% seen just once and 7.8% held by the top ten. Germline CDR1 and CDR2: SQVTM and ANQGSEA. The CDR3 contains 10 residues. V dropped 7 bases and J dropped 0 bases, with 3 bases sitting between them.

The rearrangement links TRBV29-1 to TRBJ1-1; D gene unclear. Sequences were derived from peripheral blood mononuclear cells (PBMCs), sampled when the disease was refractory, from a patient treated with antithyroid drugs. This receptor was taken from a female donor with Graves disease. The CDR3 region is CSGLNTEAFF. The CDR3 DNA follows: TGCAGCGGTTTGAACACTGAAGCTTTCTTT.